Described below is a single T cell receptor beta chain sequence and its context. There were TCR beta CDR3 regions amplified from RNA transcripts. First-round RT-PCR with HTBI primers amplified the TCR CDR3 region. TCRdb re-called the multiplex PCR reads with MiXCR, one entry per CDR3 protein. This sample yields some 510,000 distinct CDR3 sequences, of which roughly 50% are seen a single time; about 8.2% belongs to the top ten. This sample is drawn from a study of T cells in Graves' hyperthyroidism and ophthalmopathy. It was considered stable Graves' hyperthyroidism when ophthalmopathy did not progress within 18 months. In making diagnoses, clinical symptoms, serum thyroxine and TRAb, thyroid ultrasound and orbital computed tomography were all used. The CDR3 has 13 residues. The germline gives CDR1 SGHRS, CDR2 YFSETQ. The V gene lost 4 bases and the J gene lost 6 bases, with 14 bases spanning the gap.

The rearrangement links TRBV5-1 to TRBJ2-7; D remains unclear. The sequence came from a woman between 18 and 29 years old with Graves' hyperthyroidism. The sequencing sample was made of peripheral blood or thyroid tissue (not recorded which). The CDR3 nucleotides are TGCGCCAGCAGCCAGGCTCTAACTCTCGAGCAGTACTTC. This translates into CASSQALTLEQYF.